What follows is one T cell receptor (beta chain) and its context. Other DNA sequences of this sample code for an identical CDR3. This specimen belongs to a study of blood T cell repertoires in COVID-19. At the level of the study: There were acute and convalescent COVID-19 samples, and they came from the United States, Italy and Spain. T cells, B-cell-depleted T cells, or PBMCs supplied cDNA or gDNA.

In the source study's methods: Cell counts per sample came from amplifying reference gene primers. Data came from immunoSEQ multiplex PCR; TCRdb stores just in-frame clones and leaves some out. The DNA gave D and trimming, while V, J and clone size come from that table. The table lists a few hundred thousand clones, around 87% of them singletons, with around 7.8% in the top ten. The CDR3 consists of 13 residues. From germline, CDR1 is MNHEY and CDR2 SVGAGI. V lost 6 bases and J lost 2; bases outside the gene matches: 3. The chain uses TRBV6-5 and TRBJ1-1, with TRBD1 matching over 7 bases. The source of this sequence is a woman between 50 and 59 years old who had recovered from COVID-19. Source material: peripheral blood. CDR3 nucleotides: TGTGCCAGCAGGCAGGGGGTTAACACTGAAGCTTTCTTT. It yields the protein CASRQGVNTEAFF.